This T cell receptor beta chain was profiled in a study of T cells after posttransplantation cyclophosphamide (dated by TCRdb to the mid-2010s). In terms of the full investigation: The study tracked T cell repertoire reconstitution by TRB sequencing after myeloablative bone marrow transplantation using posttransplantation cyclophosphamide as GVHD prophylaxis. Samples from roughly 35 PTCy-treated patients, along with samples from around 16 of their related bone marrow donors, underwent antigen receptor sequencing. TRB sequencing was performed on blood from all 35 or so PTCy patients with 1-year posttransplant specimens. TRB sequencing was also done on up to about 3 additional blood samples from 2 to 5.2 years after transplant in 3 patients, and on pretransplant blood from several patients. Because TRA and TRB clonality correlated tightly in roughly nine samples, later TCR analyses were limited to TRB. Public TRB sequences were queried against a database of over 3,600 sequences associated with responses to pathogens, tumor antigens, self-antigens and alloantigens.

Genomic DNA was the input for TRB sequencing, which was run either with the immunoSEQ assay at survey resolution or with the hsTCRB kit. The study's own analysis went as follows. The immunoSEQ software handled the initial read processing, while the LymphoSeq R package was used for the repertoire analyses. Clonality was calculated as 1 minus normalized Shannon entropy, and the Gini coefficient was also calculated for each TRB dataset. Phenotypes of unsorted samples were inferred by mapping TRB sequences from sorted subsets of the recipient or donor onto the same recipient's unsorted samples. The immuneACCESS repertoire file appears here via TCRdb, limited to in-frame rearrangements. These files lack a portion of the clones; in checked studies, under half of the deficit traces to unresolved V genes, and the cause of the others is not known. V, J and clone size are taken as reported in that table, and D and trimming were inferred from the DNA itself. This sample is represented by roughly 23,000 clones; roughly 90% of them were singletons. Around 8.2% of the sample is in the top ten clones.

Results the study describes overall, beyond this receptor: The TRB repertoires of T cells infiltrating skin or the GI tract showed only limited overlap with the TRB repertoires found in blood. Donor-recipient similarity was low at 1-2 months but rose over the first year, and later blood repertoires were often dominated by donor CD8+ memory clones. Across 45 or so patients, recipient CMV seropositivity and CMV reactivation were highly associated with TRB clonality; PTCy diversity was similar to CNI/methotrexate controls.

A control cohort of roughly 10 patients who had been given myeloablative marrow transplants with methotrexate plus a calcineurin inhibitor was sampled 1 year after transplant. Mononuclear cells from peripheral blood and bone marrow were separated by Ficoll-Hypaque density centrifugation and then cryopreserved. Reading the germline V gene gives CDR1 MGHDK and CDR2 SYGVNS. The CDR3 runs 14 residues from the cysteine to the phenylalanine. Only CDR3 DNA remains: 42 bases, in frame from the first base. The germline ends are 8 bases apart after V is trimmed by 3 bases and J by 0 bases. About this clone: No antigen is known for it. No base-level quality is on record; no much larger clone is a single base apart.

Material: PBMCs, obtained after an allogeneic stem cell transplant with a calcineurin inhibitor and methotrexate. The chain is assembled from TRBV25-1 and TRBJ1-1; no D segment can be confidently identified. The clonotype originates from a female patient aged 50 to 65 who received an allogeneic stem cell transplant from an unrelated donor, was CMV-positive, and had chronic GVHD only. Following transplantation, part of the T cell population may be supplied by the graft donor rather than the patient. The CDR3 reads CASSDGAMNTEAFF. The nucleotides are TGTGCCAGCAGTGATGGTGCGATGAACACTGAAGCTTTCTTT.